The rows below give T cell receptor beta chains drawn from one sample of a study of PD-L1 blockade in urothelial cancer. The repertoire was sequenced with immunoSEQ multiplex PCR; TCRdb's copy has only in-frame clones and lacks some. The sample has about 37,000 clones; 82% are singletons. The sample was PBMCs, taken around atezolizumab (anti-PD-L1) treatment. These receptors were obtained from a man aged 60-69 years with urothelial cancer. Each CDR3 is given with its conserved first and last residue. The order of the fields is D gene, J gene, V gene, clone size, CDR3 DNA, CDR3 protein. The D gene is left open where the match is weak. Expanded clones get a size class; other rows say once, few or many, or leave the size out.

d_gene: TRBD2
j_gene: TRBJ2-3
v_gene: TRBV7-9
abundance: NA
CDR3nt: TGTGCCAGCAGCCCGCCCCGGGACTACGGGACAGATACGCAGTATTTT
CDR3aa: CASSPPRDYGTDTQYF

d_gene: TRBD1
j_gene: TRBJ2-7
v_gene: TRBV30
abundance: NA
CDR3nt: TGTGCCTGGAGTACGCCCCGGACAGGGGGCTCCAACGAGCAGTACTTC
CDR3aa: CAWSTPRTGGSNEQYF

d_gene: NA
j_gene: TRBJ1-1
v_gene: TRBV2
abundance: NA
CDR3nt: TGTGCCAGCCCGGGCGGGGGCTGGGAAGCTTTCTTT
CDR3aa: CASPGGGWEAFF

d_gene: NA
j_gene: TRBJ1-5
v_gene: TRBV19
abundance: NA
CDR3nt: TGTGCCAGTAGTACCTTCGGCGAGGACAATCAGCCCCAGCATTTT
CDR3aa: CASSTFGEDNQPQHF

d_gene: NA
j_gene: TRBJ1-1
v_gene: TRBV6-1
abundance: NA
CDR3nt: TGTGCCAGCAGTACACAATCAAACACTGAAGCTTTCTTT
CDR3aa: CASSTQSNTEAFF

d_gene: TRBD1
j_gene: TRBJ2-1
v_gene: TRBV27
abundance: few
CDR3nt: TGTGCCAGCCCCGTTGGGAGACAGGGATTCAACAATGAGCAGTTCTTC
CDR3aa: CASPVGRQGFNNEQFF

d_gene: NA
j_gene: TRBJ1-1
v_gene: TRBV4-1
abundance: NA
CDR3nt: TGCGCCAGCAGCCAAACTTCAGGAATGAACACTGAAGCTTTCTTT
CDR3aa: CASSQTSGMNTEAFF

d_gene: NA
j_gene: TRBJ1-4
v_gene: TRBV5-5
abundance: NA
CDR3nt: TGTGCCAGCAGCCCATGGGGACTTCGATCCTCTAATGAAAAACTGTTTTTT
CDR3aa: CASSPWGLRSSNEKLFF

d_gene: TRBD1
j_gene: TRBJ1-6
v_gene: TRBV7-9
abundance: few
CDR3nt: TGTGCCAGCGGACAGGGTGACTCACCCCTCCACTTT
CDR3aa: CASGQGDSPLHF

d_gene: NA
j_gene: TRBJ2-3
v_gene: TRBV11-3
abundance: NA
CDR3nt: TGTGCCAGCAGCTTCGGCCGGGGGACAGATACGCAGTATTTT
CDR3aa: CASSFGRGTDTQYF

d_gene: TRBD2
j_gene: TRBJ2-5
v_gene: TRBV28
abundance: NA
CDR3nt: TGTGCCAGCAGTTCTATTAGCGGGGGCCAAGAGACCCAGTACTTC
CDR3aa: CASSSISGGQETQYF

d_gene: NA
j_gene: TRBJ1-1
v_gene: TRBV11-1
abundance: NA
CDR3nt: TGTGCCAGCAGCCTTGAGGAGGCCCAGCGGGCTTTCTTT
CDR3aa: CASSLEEAQRAFF

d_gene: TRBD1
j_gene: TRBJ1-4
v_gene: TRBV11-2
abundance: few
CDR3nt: TGTGCCAGCAGCGCCCACGGGACAGGGATTGAAAAACTGTTTTTT
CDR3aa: CASSAHGTGIEKLFF

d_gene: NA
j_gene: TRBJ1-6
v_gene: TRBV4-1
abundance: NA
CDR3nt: TGCGCCAGCAGCCAAGAGGGGACACGAGTTTATAATTCACCCCTCCACTTT
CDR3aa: CASSQEGTRVYNSPLHF

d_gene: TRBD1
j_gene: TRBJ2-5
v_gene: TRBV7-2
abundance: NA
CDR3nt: TGTGCCAGCAGCACCCGGACAGGGGGCGTTACAGAGACCCAGTACTTC
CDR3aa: CASSTRTGGVTETQYF

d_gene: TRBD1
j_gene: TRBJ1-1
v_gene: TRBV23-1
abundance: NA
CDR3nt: TGCGCCAGCAGTCTCGGGACAGATCCCCTGAACACTGAAGCTTTCTTT
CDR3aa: CASSLGTDPLNTEAFF

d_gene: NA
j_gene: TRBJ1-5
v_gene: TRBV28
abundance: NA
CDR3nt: TGTGCCAGCAGTTTTAAAACCAACGGGGAAACTTATAGCAATCAGCCCCAGCATTTT
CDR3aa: CASSFKTNGETYSNQPQHF

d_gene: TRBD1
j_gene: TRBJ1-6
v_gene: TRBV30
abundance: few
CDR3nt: TGTGCCTGTATGAGCGGACAGGGGAACAATTCACCCCTCCACTTT
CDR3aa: CACMSGQGNNSPLHF

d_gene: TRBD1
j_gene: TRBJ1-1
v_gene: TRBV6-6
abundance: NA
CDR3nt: TGTGCCAGCAGTTACGTCTCAGGGGGTATTGGTCCTGAAGCTTTCTTT
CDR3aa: CASSYVSGGIGPEAFF

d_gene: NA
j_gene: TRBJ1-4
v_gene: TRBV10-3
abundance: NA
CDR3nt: TGTGCCATCAGTGAGCTGCCCGGGGAAAAACTGTTTTTT
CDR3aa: CAISELPGEKLFF

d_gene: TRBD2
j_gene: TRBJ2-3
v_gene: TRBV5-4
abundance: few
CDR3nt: TGTGCCAGCAGCGGACTAGCGGGGGGAATGGATACGCAGTATTTT
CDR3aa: CASSGLAGGMDTQYF

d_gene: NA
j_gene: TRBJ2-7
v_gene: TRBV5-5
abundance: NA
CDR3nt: TGTGCCAGCAGCTTACCGGGGTCGGGCTTGAACGAGCAGTACTTC
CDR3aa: CASSLPGSGLNEQYF